This entry lists 9 T cell receptor beta chains sequenced from one sample in a study of Graves' ophthalmopathy and Graves' hyperthyroidism. Amplified TCR beta CDR3 regions were obtained using RNA transcripts as template. HTBI primers primed a first-round RT-PCR, and a second-round multiplex PCR followed. TCRdb reprocessed the multiplex PCR reads with MiXCR, giving one entry per CDR3 protein. The sample gives some 380,000 distinct CDR3 sequences, approximately 15% of which show up once; about 7.3% is in the top ten. The sample was peripheral blood. These receptors were collected from a woman aged 18-29 years with stable Graves' hyperthyroidism.

For this clonotype: Relative to the germline gene, one junction end is altered; a read error may explain this. The rearrangement links TRBV25-1 to TRBJ1-1; no clear D gene. This CDR3 comprises 15 residues. CDR1 and CDR2 from the germline V gene are MGHDK and SYGVNS. Here the CDR3 reads CASSERRVMNTDAFF. The CDR3 DNA sequence: TGTGCCAGCAGTGAACGTCGGGTGATGAACACTGATGCTTTCTTT.

This clonotype was picked up many times. The chain employs TRBV28 and TRBJ1-1, with 8 bases identical to TRBD1. The CDR3 is 13 residues long. The germline V gene has CDR1 MDHEN and CDR2 SYDVKM. V was pared by 7 bases and J by 3 bases, with 4 bases of the junction left unmatched. CDR3 nucleotides: TGTGCCAGCAACAGACAGGGGTACACTGAAGCTTTCTTT. It specifies CASNRQGYTEAFF.

The chain carries TRBV28 and TRBJ1-1; 9 bases are shared with TRBD1. The CDR3 length is 15 residues. J gave up 1 base and V 6 bases, and 6 bases lay outside the gene matches. Germline V gene lookup returns CDR1 MDHEN and CDR2 SYDVKM. The CDR3 is CASSDRGDRNTEAFF. The CDR3 nucleotides read TGTGCCAGCAGCGACAGGGGGGACAGGAACACTGAAGCTTTCTTT.

This clonotype has ten or more counts. The genes are TRBV7-8 and TRBJ2-5; 11 bases are shared with TRBD1. Germline CDR1 is SGHVS and CDR2 is FQNEAQ. Trimming at V came to 4 bases and at J to 5 bases, leaving 9 bases not matched to a gene. This CDR3 is 16 amino acids long. The CDR3 reads CASSYSGTGGGETQYF. In nucleotides, the CDR3 is TGTGCCAGCAGCTACTCAGGGACAGGGGGTGGGGAGACCCAGTACTTC.

Ten or more counts support this clonotype. This rearrangement joins TRBV12-5 to TRBJ1-2; 8 bases map to TRBD1. Trimming took 4 bases from V and 0 from J; bases not matched to a gene: 19. The germline gives CDR1 LGHNT, CDR2 FRNRAP. The CDR3 has 20 residues. The CDR3 DNA reads as TGTGCTAGTGGTTCGCTCTTGCAGGGGGCGAAGTTGGCCCCTAACTATGGCTACACCTTC. Amino acids: CASGSLLQGAKLAPNYGYTF.

The rearrangement links TRBV30 to TRBJ1-1; no firm D call. This CDR3 contains 13 residues. Germline V lookup: CDR1 GTSNPN, CDR2 SVGIG (reference sequence). The V and J ends lost 5 bases and 1 base respectively, with 11 bases between them. The CDR3, as DNA: TGTGCCTGGGGGCTCCAGAAGAACACTGAAGCTTTCTTT. Residues: CAWGLQKNTEAFF. The variable domain in full, with the rest retrieved from reference TRBV30 and TRBJ1-1, is SQTIHQWPATLVQPVGSPLSLECTVEGTSNPNLYWYRQAAGRGLQLLFYSVGIGQISSEVPQNLSASRPQDRQFILSSKKLLLSDSGFYLCAWGLQKNTEAFFGQGTRLTVV.

The rearrangement uses TRBV18 and TRBJ1-1, with D unresolved. CDR1 is KGHSH and CDR2 is LQKENI in the germline V gene. V lost 4 bases and J lost 6, with 12 bases in between. CDR3 length equals 13 residues. This CDR3 is CASSRASNSEAFF. CDR3 coding DNA: TGTGCCAGCTCACGAGCCAGTAACTCTGAAGCTTTCTTT.

This clonotype was seen a handful of times. The V and J genes are TRBV7-6 and TRBJ2-7; 8 nucleotides line up with TRBD2. Germline V gene lookup returns CDR1 SGHVS and CDR2 FNYEAQ. V lost 7 bases to trimming and J lost 7 bases; unmatched junction nucleotides: 18. The CDR3 length is 16 residues. The CDR3 DNA reads as TGTGCCAGCACCGGGGGGACGGGACTAGGGCCTTCTGAGCAGTACTTC. The encoded protein is CASTGGTGLGPSEQYF.

This clonotype was counted ten times or more. The genes are TRBV29-1 and TRBJ1-1; 7 bases are shared with TRBD1. Germline V CDR1 and CDR2: SQVTM, ANQGSEA. V dropped 4 bases and J dropped 9; count of bases not matched to a gene: 8. The length of the CDR3 is 12 residues. This chain's CDR3 is CSVAETGRKAFF. The DNA of the CDR3 is TGCAGCGTTGCTGAGACAGGGCGAAAAGCTTTCTTT.